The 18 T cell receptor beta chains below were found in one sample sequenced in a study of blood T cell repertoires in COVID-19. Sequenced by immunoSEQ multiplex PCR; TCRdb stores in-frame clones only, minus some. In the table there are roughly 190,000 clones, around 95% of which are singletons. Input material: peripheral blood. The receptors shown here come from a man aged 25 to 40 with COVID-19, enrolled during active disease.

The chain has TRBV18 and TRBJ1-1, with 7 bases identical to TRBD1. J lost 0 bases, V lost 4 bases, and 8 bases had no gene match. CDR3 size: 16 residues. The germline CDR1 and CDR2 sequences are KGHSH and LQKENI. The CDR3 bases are TGTGCCAGCTCACTGAACCCGGGACAGTTGAACACTGAAGCTTTCTTT. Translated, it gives CASSLNPGQLNTEAFF.

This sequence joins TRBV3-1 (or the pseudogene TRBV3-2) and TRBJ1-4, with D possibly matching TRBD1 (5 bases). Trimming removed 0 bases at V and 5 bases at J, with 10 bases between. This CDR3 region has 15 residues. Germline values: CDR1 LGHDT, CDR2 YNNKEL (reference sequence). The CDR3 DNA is TGTGCCAGCAGCCAAGATTTCCGGGGGAATGAAAAACTGTTTTTT. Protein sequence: CASSQDFRGNEKLFF.

CDR3 protein: CASSPNGGGHNEQFF. The CDR3 DNA reads as TGTGCCAGCAGCCCCAACGGGGGGGGACACAATGAGCAGTTCTTC. The chain carries TRBV7-3 and TRBJ2-1; 8 nucleotides match TRBD2. CDR1 SGHTA and CDR2 FQGTGA come from the germline V gene. The CDR3 length is 15 residues. The V and J ends lost 5 bases and 5 bases, in that order; junction bases with no gene match: 8.

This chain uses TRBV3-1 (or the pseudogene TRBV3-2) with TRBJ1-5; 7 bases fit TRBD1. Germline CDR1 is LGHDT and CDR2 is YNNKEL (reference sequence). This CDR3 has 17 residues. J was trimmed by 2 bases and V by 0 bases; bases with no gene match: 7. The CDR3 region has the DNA TGTGCCAGCAGCCAAGATCGTTTCGGGACAGGCAATCAGCCCCAGCATTTT. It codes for CASSQDRFGTGNQPQHF.

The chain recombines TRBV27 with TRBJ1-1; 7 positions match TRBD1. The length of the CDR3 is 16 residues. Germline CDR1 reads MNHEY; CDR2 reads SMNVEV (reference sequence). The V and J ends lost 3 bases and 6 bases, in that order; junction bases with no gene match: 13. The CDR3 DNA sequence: TGTGCCAGCAGTTTTCGATCGGGACAGCTGTTTGCTGAAGCTTTCTTT. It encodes CASSFRSGQLFAEAFF.

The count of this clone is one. In DNA, the CDR3 is TGCGCCAGCAGTCCGGGGACAGCCTATGGCTACACCTTC. Translating gives CASSPGTAYGYTF. The rearrangement links TRBV10-1 to TRBJ1-2; TRBD1 aligns across 7 bases. With 5 bases clipped from V and 4 bases from J, the junction kept 4 bases outside the gene matches. The CDR3 totals 13 residues. Germline V gene data show CDR1 as WNHNN and CDR2 as SYGVQD (reference sequence).

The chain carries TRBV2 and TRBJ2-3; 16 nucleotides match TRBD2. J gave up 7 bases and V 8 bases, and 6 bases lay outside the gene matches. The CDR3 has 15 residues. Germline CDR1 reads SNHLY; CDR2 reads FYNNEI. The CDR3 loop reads CASVGTSGGENTQYF. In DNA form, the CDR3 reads TGTGCCAGCGTTGGGACTAGCGGGGGGGAAAATACGCAGTATTTT.

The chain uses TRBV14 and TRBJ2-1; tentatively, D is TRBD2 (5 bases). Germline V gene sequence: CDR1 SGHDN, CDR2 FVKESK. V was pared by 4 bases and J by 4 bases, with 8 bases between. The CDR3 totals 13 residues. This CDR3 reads CASSRRGYNEQFF. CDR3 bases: TGTGCCAGCAGCCGACGCGGGTACAATGAGCAGTTCTTC.

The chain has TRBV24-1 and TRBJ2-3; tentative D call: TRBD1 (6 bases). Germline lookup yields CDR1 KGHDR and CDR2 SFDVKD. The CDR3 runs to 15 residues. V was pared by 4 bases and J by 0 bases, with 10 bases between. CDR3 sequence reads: CATSERQASTDTQYF. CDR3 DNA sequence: TGTGCCACCAGTGAGCGACAGGCTAGCACAGATACGCAGTATTTT.

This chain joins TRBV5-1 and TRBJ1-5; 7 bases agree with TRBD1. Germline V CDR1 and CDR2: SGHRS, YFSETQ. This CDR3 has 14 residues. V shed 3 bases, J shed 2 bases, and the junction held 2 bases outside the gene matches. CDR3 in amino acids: CASSSGTGNQPQHF. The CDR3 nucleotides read TGCGCCAGCAGCTCGGGGACAGGCAATCAGCCCCAGCATTTT.

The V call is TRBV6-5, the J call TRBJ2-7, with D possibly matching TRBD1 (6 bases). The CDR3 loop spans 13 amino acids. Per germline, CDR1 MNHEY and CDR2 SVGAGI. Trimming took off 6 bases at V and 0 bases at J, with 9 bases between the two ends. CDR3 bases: TGTGCCAGCAGGGGCAGGGGCTCCTACGAGCAGTACTTC. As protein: CASRGRGSYEQYF.

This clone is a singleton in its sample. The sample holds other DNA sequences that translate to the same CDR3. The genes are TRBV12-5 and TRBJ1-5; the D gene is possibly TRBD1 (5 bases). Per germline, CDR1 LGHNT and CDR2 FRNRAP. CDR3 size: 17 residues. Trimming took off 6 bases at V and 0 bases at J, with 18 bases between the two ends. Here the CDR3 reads CASGLGHAPYSNQPQHF. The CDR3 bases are TGTGCTAGTGGCCTGGGGCACGCGCCATATAGCAATCAGCCCCAGCATTTT.

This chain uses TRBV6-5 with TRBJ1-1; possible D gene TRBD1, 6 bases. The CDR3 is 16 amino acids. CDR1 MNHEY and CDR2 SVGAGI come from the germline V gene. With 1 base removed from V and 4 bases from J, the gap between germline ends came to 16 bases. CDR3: CASSYFSTGTGTEAFF. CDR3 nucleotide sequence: TGTGCCAGCAGTTACTTTAGTACAGGGACGGGCACTGAAGCTTTCTTT.

In DNA, the CDR3 is TGTGCCAGTAGTGTGACAGGCTCTGGAAACACCATATATTTT. Amino acids: CASSVTGSGNTIYF. The rearrangement joins TRBV19 to TRBJ1-3; D might be TRBD1 (6 bases). Between the trimmed V and J ends, which lost 5 bases and 0 bases, there was a span of 8 bases. The V gene's germline CDR1 is LNHDA and CDR2 SQIVND (reference sequence). The CDR3 length is 14 residues. Full variable domain (remainder filled in from reference TRBV19 and TRBJ1-3): DGGITQSPKYLFRKEGQNVTLSCEQNLNHDAMYWYRQDPGQGLRLIYYSQIVNDFQKGDIAEGYSVSREKKESFPLTVTSAQKNPTAFYLCASSVTGSGNTIYFGEGSWLTVV.

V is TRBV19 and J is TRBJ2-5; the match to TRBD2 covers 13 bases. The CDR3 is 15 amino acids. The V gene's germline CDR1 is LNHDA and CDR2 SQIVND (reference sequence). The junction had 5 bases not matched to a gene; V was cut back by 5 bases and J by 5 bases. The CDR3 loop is CASSQGLAGVETQYF. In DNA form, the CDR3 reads TGTGCCAGTAGTCAAGGACTAGCGGGGGTGGAGACCCAGTACTTC.

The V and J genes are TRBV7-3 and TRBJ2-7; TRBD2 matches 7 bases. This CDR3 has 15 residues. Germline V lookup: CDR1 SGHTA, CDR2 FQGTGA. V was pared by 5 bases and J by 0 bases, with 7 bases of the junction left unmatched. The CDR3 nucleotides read TGTGCCAGCAGCATACAAAGCGGGGACTCCTACGAGCAGTACTTC. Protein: CASSIQSGDSYEQYF.

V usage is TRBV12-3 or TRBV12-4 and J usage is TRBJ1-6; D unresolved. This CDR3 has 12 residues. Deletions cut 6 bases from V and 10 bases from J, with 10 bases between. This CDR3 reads CASSPEVSPLHF. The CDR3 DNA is TGTGCCAGCAGCCCCGAGGTCTCACCCCTCCACTTT.

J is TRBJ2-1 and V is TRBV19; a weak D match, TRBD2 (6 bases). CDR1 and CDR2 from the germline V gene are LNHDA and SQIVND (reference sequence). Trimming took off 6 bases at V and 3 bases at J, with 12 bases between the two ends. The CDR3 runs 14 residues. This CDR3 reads CASSPGGNYNEQFF. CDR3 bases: TGTGCCAGTAGCCCTGGGGGGAACTACAATGAGCAGTTCTTC.